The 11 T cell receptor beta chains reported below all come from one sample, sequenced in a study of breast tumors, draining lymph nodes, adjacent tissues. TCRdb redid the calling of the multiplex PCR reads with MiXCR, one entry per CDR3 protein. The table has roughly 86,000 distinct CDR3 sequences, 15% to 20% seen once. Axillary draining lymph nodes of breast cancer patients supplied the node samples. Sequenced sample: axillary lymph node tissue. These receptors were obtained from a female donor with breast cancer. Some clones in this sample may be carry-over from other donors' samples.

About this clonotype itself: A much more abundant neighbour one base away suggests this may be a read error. DNA for the CDR3: TGCGCCAGCAGCCAAGTCGGAGCCACCTTATATTTT. It encodes CASSQVGATLYF. V and J are TRBV4-1 and TRBJ1-3; the D is unclear. This CDR3 region has 12 residues. CDR1 MGHRA and CDR2 YSYEKL come from the germline V gene.

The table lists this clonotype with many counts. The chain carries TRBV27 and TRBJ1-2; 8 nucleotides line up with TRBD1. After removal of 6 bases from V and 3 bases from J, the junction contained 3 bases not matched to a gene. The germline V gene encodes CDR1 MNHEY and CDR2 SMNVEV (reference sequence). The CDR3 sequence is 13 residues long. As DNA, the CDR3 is TGTGCCAGCAGCCAGGGACAGGACTATGGCTACACCTTC. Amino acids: CASSQGQDYGYTF.

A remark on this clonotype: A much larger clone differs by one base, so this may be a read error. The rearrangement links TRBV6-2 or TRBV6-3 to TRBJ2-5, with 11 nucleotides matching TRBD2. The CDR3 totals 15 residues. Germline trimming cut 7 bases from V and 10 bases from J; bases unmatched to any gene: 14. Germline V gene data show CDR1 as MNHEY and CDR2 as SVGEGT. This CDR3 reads CASTARLAGLVCQYF. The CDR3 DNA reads TGTGCCAGCACCGCCAGACTAGCGGGGTTAGTGTGCCAGTACTTC.

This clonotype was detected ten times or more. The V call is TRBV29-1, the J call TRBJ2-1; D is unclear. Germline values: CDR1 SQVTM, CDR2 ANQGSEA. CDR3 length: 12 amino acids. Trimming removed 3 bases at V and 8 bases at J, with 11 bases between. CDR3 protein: CSVEIPLHEQFF. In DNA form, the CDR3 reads TGCAGCGTTGAGATACCCCTCCATGAGCAGTTCTTC.

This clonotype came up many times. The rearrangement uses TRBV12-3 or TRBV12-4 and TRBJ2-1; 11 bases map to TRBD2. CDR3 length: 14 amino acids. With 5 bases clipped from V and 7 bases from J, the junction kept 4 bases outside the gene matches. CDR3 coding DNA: TGTGCCAGCAGTCCTCGACTAGCGGGGAATGAGCAGTTCTTC. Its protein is CASSPRLAGNEQFF.

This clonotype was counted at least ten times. CDR3: CASSSSSGNTIYF. In DNA, the CDR3 is TGTGCCAGCAGCTCCAGTTCCGGAAACACCATATATTTT. The rearrangement joins TRBV7-2 to TRBJ1-3; unclear D gene. Germline V gene data show CDR1 as SGHTA and CDR2 as FQGNSA. The CDR3 is made up of 13 amino acids. Trimming took 4 bases from V and 4 from J, leaving 8 bases between them. Full variable domain (rest looked up from reference TRBV7-2 and TRBJ1-3): GAGVSQSPSNKVTEKGKDVELRCDPISGHTALYWYRQSLGQGLEFLIYFQGNSAPDKSGLPSDRFSAERTGGSVSTLTIQRTQQEDSAVYLCASSSSSGNTIYFGEGSWLTVV.

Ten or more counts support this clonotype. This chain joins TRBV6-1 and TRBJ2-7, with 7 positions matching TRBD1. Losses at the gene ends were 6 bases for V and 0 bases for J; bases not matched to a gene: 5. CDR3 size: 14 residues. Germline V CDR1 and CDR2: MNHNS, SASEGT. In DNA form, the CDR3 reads TGTGCCAGCAGAGTCCGGGACAGCTCCTACGAGCAGTACTTC. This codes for CASRVRDSSYEQYF.

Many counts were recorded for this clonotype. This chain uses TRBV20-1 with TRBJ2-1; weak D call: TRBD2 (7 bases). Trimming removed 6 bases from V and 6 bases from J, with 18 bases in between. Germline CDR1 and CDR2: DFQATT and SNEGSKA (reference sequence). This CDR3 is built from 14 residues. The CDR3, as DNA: TGCAGTGCCGGAGGGGGGGGGGGACCCAATGAGCAGTTCTTC. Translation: CSAGGGGGPNEQFF.

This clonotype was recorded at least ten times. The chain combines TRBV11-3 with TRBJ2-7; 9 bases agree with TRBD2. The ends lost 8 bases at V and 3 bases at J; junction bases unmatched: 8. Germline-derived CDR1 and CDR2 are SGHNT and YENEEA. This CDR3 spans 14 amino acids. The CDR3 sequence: CASSELAGDYEQYF. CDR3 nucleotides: TGTGCCAGCTCCGAACTAGCGGGCGACTACGAGCAGTACTTC.

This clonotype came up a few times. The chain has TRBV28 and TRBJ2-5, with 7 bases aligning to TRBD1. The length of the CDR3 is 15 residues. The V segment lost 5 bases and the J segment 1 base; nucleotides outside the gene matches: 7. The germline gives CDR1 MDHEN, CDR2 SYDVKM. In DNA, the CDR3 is TGTGCCAGCAGTCTAACACAGGGGATCCAAGAGACCCAGTACTTC. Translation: CASSLTQGIQETQYF.

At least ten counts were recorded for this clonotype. CDR3 loop: CASSIWGRANNEQFF. The CDR3 DNA reads TGTGCCAGTAGTATTTGGGGGCGGGCGAACAATGAGCAGTTCTTC. This chain links TRBV19 with TRBJ2-1; the D gene is possibly TRBD1 (6 bases). CDR3 length: 15 residues. The germline V gene encodes CDR1 LNHDA and CDR2 SQIVND (reference sequence). V gave up 3 bases and J gave up 5 bases, with 14 bases separating them.